A single sample gave rise to the 6 T cell receptor beta chains below, sequenced in a study of response to subunit inactivated influenza vaccine. One entry per CDR3 protein results from TCRdb running MiXCR on the RT-PCR reads. Counted here are approximately 520,000 distinct CDR3 sequences, 16% occurring once; the ten biggest clones make up around 3%. Sequenced here: CD4+ T cells sorted from PBMCs, sampled around 2 years after vaccination. The receptors originated from a man between 45 and 75 years old who received an inactivated influenza vaccine.

This clonotype was seen a handful of times. The gene calls are TRBV7-2 and TRBJ1-5; D unresolved. The CDR3 consists of 13 residues. V shed 4 bases and J shed 4 bases, with 8 bases lying between them. Germline CDR1 is SGHTA and CDR2 is FQGNSA. CDR3 sequence: CASSSDVNQPQHF. The CDR3 region has the DNA TGTGCCAGCAGCTCGGACGTTAATCAGCCCCAGCATTTT.

V gene TRBV20-1 combines with J gene TRBJ2-4; D is possibly TRBD1 (6 bases). V lost 3 bases and J 0 bases, leaving 12 bases between the germline ends. The CDR3 length is 15 residues. Germline V CDR1 and CDR2: DFQATT, SNEGSKA (reference sequence). The CDR3 DNA reads TGCAGTGCTAGCCCCAGACAGGCAGCCAAAAACATTCAGTACTTC. It encodes CSASPRQAAKNIQYF.

This chain joins TRBV28 and TRBJ2-7; D possibly corresponds to TRBD2 (5 bases). CDR1 is MDHEN and CDR2 is SYDVKM in the germline V gene. V lost 5 bases to trimming and J lost 4 bases, with 18 bases between them. The CDR3 runs 15 residues. The CDR3 loop is CASSPASGNWYEQYF. CDR3 nucleotides: TGTGCCAGCAGTCCAGCTTCGGGGAATTGGTACGAGCAGTACTTC. Complete variable domain (other parts from reference TRBV28 and TRBJ2-7): DVKVTQSSRYLVKRTGEKVFLECVQDMDHENMFWYRQDPGLGLRLIYFSYDVKMKEKGDIPEGYSVSREKKERFSLILESASTNQTSMYLCASSPASGNWYEQYFGPGTRLTVT.

The chain links TRBV9 to TRBJ2-2; 11 nucleotides match TRBD2. From germline, CDR1 is SGDLS and CDR2 YYNGEE. Trimming at V came to 3 bases and at J to 4 bases, leaving 14 bases not matched to a gene. The CDR3 extends over 19 amino acids. CDR3 bases: TGTGCCAGCAGCGCAACAACTAGCGGGGGCCTTCAGGGCACCGGGGAGCTGTTTTTT. Residues: CASSATTSGGLQGTGELFF.

This clonotype was observed a handful of times. This chain joins TRBV10-3 and TRBJ2-5; no clear D gene. V was cut by 4 bases and J by 5 bases, with 8 bases left in between. The CDR3 has 12 amino acids. The V gene's germline CDR1 is ENHRY and CDR2 SYGVKD. The CDR3 nucleotides are TGTGCCATCAGTGCCACCGTGGAGACCCAGTACTTC. It specifies CAISATVETQYF.

This clonotype was seen many times. The chain recombines TRBV4-3 with TRBJ2-2; D not certain. Trimming left V 0 bases short and J 0 bases short, with 8 bases between. Germline loops: CDR1 LGHNA, CDR2 YSLEER. The length of the CDR3 is 16 residues. The CDR3 region has the DNA TGCGCCAGCAGCCAAGATTCCAGGCCGAACACCGGGGAGCTGTTTTTT. It encodes CASSQDSRPNTGELFF.